Listed below are T cell receptor beta chains from one sample, sequenced in a study of control samples from healthy donors and cancer patients. TCRdb's table, derived via immunoSEQ multiplex PCR, lists solely in-frame clones and lacks some. The data hold about 57,000 clones, with approximately 90% observed a single time. What was sequenced was PBMCs. Receptors originate from a man between 25 and 39 years old with colorectal cancer. CDR3s include the opening cysteine and the closing phenylalanine or tryptophan. The D gene is left open where the match is weak. Only part of the rows carry a size: once, few, many, or a class if the clone is expanded.

J gene	clone size	V gene	D gene	CDR3 protein	CDR3 DNA
TRBJ1-4	NA	TRBV7-2	NA	CASSSGTLEKLFF	TGTGCCAGCAGCTCCGGGACGTTAGAAAAACTGTTTTTT
TRBJ1-6	once	TRBV5-1	TRBD1	CASSLGQGSYNSPLHF	TGCGCCAGCAGCTTGGGACAGGGGTCCTATAATTCACCCCTCCACTTT
TRBJ2-3	NA	TRBV6-1	NA	CASSEKRGRLTDTQYF	TGTGCCAGCAGTGAAAAACGGGGGAGGCTCACAGATACGCAGTATTTT
TRBJ2-1	NA	TRBV5-1	NA	CASSSQSSYNEQFF	TGCGCCAGCAGCTCACAGAGCTCCTACAATGAGCAGTTCTTC
TRBJ2-3	NA	TRBV5-4	TRBD2	CASSLWSGGTDTQYF	TGTGCCAGCAGCTTATGGAGCGGGGGCACAGATACGCAGTATTTT
TRBJ2-2	NA	TRBV11-2	NA	CASIYGPGTGELFF	TGTGCCAGCATATACGGGCCGGGCACCGGGGAGCTGTTTTTT
TRBJ1-6	NA	TRBV30	NA	CAWGSKGYNSPLHF	TGTGCCTGGGGGTCGAAGGGTTATAATTCACCCCTCCACTTT
TRBJ1-1	NA	TRBV7-2	NA	CASSPILGGNTEAFF	TGTGCCAGCAGCCCCATTCTTGGTGGGAACACTGAAGCTTTCTTT
TRBJ1-1	few	TRBV25-1	TRBD1	CASGQGDHTEAFF	TGTGCCAGCGGACAGGGAGATCACACTGAAGCTTTCTTT
TRBJ2-1	NA	TRBV19	TRBD2	CATGLAVLNEQFF	TGTGCCACCGGACTAGCGGTACTCAATGAGCAGTTCTTC
TRBJ1-3	once	TRBV10-3	NA	CAISESQVTSGNTIYF	TGTGCCATCAGTGAGTCACAGGTGACGTCTGGAAACACCATATATTTT
TRBJ2-1	NA	TRBV7-6	TRBD2	CASSLALGGLAGASYNEQFF	TGTGCCAGCAGCTTAGCCTTAGGCGGACTAGCGGGGGCCTCCTACAATGAGCAGTTCTTC
TRBJ1-5	NA	TRBV2	NA	CASSRDSNQPQHF	TGTGCCAGCAGCAGGGACAGCAATCAGCCCCAGCATTTT
TRBJ1-2	NA	TRBV6-5	TRBD1	CATNRGMDYGYTF	TGTGCCACAAACAGGGGCATGGACTATGGCTACACCTTC
TRBJ2-6	NA	TRBV5-4	NA	CASSLGGYSGANVLTF	TGTGCCAGCAGCTTGGGAGGGTACTCTGGGGCCAACGTCCTGACTTTC
TRBJ2-1	once	TRBV7-2	NA	CASSSGTDYNEQFF	TGTGCCAGCAGCTCCGGGACGGACTACAATGAGCAGTTCTTC
TRBJ2-1	few	TRBV11-2	NA	CASSSIGNEQFF	TGTGCCAGCAGTAGTATCGGCAATGAGCAGTTCTTC
TRBJ2-5	once	TRBV5-4	NA	CASSPSRSWETQYF	TGTGCCAGCAGCCCTAGCAGGTCCTGGGAGACCCAGTACTTC
TRBJ1-1	few	TRBV10-3	TRBD1	CAIWPGQPGMEAFF	TGTGCCATCTGGCCGGGACAGCCGGGGATGGAAGCTTTCTTT